Listed below are T cell receptor beta chains from one sample, sequenced in a study of control samples from healthy donors and cancer patients. The protocol was immunoSEQ multiplex PCR, while the TCRdb copy is restricted to in-frame clones and leaves out a portion. This table holds roughly 130,000 clones, roughly 88% found once. The sequenced material came from blood. All receptors come from a middle-aged man in good health. Each CDR3 is given with its conserved first and last residue. A D gene is named only where the DNA matches it firmly. A row's size may be missing; if present it is once, few, many or a size class.

- | TRBJ1-2 | TRBV29-1 | - | TGCAGTAGTGGGGGGACCGAAGGCTACACCTTC | CSSGGTEGYTF
- | TRBJ1-2 | TRBV30 | - | TGTGCCCTTATCGAGCGGGGGGGTCAGGGAGGCTACACCTTC | CALIERGGQGGYTF
- | TRBJ2-5 | TRBV7-9 | - | TGTGCCAGCAGCTTAGGTATTGGATACCAAGAGACCCAGTACTTC | CASSLGIGYQETQYF
TRBD1 | TRBJ2-1 | TRBV15 | - | TGTGCCACCAGCAGAGATCGGACAGGGCATAATGAGCAGTTCTTC | CATSRDRTGHNEQFF
- | TRBJ1-2 | TRBV28 | - | TGTGCCAGCAGCCCTACCGGTATGGGTAGTGGCTACACCTTC | CASSPTGMGSGYTF
- | TRBJ1-5 | TRBV10-3 | - | TGTGCCATCAGTGAGTCGGTTCAGCCCCAGCATTTT | CAISESVQPQHF
- | TRBJ1-6 | TRBV6-5 | - | TGTGCCAGCCGCAAAGGCTCCTATAATTCACCCCTCCACTTT | CASRKGSYNSPLHF
- | TRBJ2-5 | TRBV5-1 | few | TGCGCCAGCAGCTTGGCTACTAGCCTGTGGGAGACCCAGTACTTC | CASSLATSLWETQYF
- | TRBJ1-5 | TRBV7-9 | - | TGTGCCAGCAGCCTAGAGGGGCAGCCCCAGCATTTT | CASSLEGQPQHF
- | TRBJ2-7 | TRBV6-1 | once | TGTGCCAGCAGTGAATCGCTAGCACAAACCTACGAGCAGTACTTC | CASSESLAQTYEQYF
- | TRBJ1-3 | TRBV7-6 | - | TGTGCCAGCAGCATGACACCGAGCTCTGGAAACACCATATATTTT | CASSMTPSSGNTIYF
- | TRBJ2-7 | TRBV6-6 | few | TGTGCCAGCGGACAGAGCTCCTACGAGCAGTACTTC | CASGQSSYEQYF
- | TRBJ1-4 | TRBV19 | - | TGTGCCAGTAGTAATTATTTGGCAGGAACTAATGAAAAACTGTTTTTT | CASSNYLAGTNEKLFF
TRBD2 | TRBJ2-7 | TRBV6-6 | - | TGTGCCAGCCGGACGGGGGGAAGGGCCTACGAGCAGTACTTC | CASRTGGRAYEQYF
- | TRBJ1-6 | TRBV6-5 | - | TGTGCCAGCAGGGAGGGGGATTCACCCCTCCACTTT | CASREGDSPLHF
- | TRBJ2-1 | TRBV7-7 | - | TGTGCCAGCAGCTTAGACCCTGACTTGAGGGCCACAAAGCAGTTCTTC | CASSLDPDLRATKQFF
- | TRBJ2-1 | TRBV7-9 | - | TGTGCCAGCAGCTTAGCGCAGGGGAATGAGCAGTTCTTC | CASSLAQGNEQFF
- | TRBJ1-5 | TRBV4-1 | few | TGCGCCAGCAGCCAAGCGGGGAATCAGCCCCAGCATTTT | CASSQAGNQPQHF
- | TRBJ2-1 | TRBV19 | - | TGTGCCAGTAGCCCAGGAATGAATGAGCAGTTCTTC | CASSPGMNEQFF
- | TRBJ2-3 | TRBV12-3/TRBV12-4 | - | TGTGCCAGCAGTTTAGACAGGGGAGGTACGCAGTATTTT | CASSLDRGGTQYF
- | TRBJ2-7 | TRBV10-3 | - | TGTGCCATCAGTGAGTCCGACACCACCACCTTCGTCGAGCAGTACTTC | CAISESDTTTFVEQYF
- | TRBJ2-3 | TRBV11-2 | - | TGTGCCAGCAGCTTATACTCTACGGGTTACGGCACAGATACGCAGTATTTT | CASSLYSTGYGTDTQYF
- | TRBJ2-1 | TRBV5-5 | - | TGTGCCAGCAGCCTGACCTTTGCCGGCTTGGGCACGGACAATGAGCAGTTCTTC | CASSLTFAGLGTDNEQFF
- | TRBJ1-6 | TRBV12-3/TRBV12-4 | - | TGTGCCAGCAGTTTAAGTAATTCACCCCTCCACTTT | CASSLSNSPLHF
TRBD1 | TRBJ1-1 | TRBV27 | few | TGTGCCAGCAGTTCGGGACAGGCGAACACTGAAGCTTTCTTT | CASSSGQANTEAFF
- | TRBJ1-2 | TRBV24-1 | - | TGTGCCACCAGTGATGATTACTATGGCTACACCTTC | CATSDDYYGYTF
TRBD1 | TRBJ1-4 | TRBV6-4 | - | TGTGCCAGCAGTGATGGACAGGGACCCGTAACTAATGAAAAACTGTTTTTT | CASSDGQGPVTNEKLFF
TRBD2 | TRBJ2-2 | TRBV24-1 | - | TGTGCCACCAGTGATTTAGCTAGCGGGCGGAACACCGGGGAGCTGTTTTTT | CATSDLASGRNTGELFF
- | TRBJ1-5 | TRBV27 | few | TGTGCCAGCAGCGAACAACCTAATCAGCCCCAGCATTTT | CASSEQPNQPQHF
- | TRBJ2-5 | TRBV12-3/TRBV12-4 | - | TGTGCCAGCAGTTTTTGGGGAAAGGAGACCCAGTACTTC | CASSFWGKETQYF
TRBD1 | TRBJ1-1 | TRBV18 | - | TGTGCCAGCTCACCGGGCCAGGGGGACGCTGAAGCTTTCTTT | CASSPGQGDAEAFF
- | TRBJ1-5 | TRBV28 | - | TGTGCCAGCAGTAGTCCGGGCAGGGTCCGCTCAGTTCAGCCCCAGCATTTT | CASSSPGRVRSVQPQHF
- | TRBJ1-5 | TRBV6-5 | - | TGTGCCAGCAGTTACCTCCGGGGGGGACAGCCCCAGCATTTT | CASSYLRGGQPQHF
TRBD1 | TRBJ2-3 | TRBV7-8 | - | TGTGCCAGCAGCTCTGGACAGGGGGCAGATACGCAGTATTTT | CASSSGQGADTQYF
- | TRBJ2-5 | TRBV10-1 | - | TGCGCCAGCAGCTCAGGGTACCAAGAGACCCAGTACTTC | CASSSGYQETQYF
- | TRBJ1-1 | TRBV10-3 | - | TGTGCCATCAGTGACAGGACTTTGAACACTGAAGCTTTCTTT | CAISDRTLNTEAFF
- | TRBJ1-1 | TRBV9 | - | TGTGCCAGCAGCGTAGGGTCAGGGAGCACTGAAGCTTTCTTT | CASSVGSGSTEAFF
TRBD2 | TRBJ2-1 | TRBV2 | - | TGTGCCAGCAGTGAGGGCGGGGGGTCCTACAATGAGCAGTTCTTC | CASSEGGGSYNEQFF
TRBD1 | TRBJ2-5 | TRBV11-2 | - | TGTGCCAGCAGCAAGATGGGACAGCAAATAGAGACCCAGTACTTC | CASSKMGQQIETQYF
TRBD1 | TRBJ2-2 | TRBV24-1 | - | TGTGCCACCAGTGATTTGCCCAGGACAGGGGTGAACACCGGGGAGCTGTTTTTT | CATSDLPRTGVNTGELFF
TRBD1 | TRBJ2-1 | TRBV9 | - | TGTGCCAGCAGCGTGCAAGGGGGCGCGTACAATGAGCAGTTCTTC | CASSVQGGAYNEQFF
- | TRBJ1-5 | TRBV28 | - | TGTGCCAGCAGTTTAGGGGGGGTGTACAGGGCTCAGCCCCAGCATTTT | CASSLGGVYRAQPQHF
- | TRBJ2-3 | TRBV7-9 | - | TGTGCCACCGCGGGGAATACGCAGTATTTT | CATAGNTQYF
- | TRBJ1-6 | TRBV28 | - | TGTGCCAGCAGTTTCGGGGGAGAGTGGAGCTCACCCCTCCACTTT | CASSFGGEWSSPLHF
- | TRBJ2-3 | TRBV9 | - | TGTGCCAGCAGCGTCTTGCGGGGGCTTAGCACAGATACGCAGTATTTT | CASSVLRGLSTDTQYF
- | TRBJ2-5 | TRBV6-2/TRBV6-3 | - | TGTGCCAGCAGCCCACGGGAGACCCAGTACTTC | CASSPRETQYF
- | TRBJ1-2 | TRBV24-1 | - | TGTGCCACCAGTGATGGTGGTGAGGGACTAAACTATGGCTACACCTTC | CATSDGGEGLNYGYTF
TRBD1 | TRBJ2-5 | TRBV28 | - | TGTGCCAGCAGTTTACCGCTTGGACAGGGGGACACCCGGGAGACCCAGTACTTC | CASSLPLGQGDTRETQYF